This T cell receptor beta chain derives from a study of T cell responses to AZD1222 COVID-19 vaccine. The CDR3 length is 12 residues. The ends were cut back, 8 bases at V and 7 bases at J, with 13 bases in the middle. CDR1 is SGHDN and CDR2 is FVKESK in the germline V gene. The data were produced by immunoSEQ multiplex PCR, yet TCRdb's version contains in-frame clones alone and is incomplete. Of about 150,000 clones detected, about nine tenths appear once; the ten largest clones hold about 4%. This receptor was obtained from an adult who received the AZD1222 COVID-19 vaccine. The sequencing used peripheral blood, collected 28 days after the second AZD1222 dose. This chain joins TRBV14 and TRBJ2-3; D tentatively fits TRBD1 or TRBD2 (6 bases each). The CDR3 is CASASGAYTQYF. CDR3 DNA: TGTGCCAGCGCCTCGGGGGCCTATACGCAGTATTTT.